This T cell receptor beta chain was sequenced during a study of PD-L1 blockade in urothelial cancer (dated by TCRdb to 2015 to 2018). About the investigation overall: Every patient began therapy at some point between 2013 and 2015 and was given atezolizumab 1,200 mg intravenously every 3 weeks. Durable clinical benefit was achieved by nine patients but not by the remaining 20. Pretreatment tumor samples and matched peripheral blood, collected serially before and after atezolizumab treatment, underwent TCR sequencing. Blood samples were analyzed 3 weeks after the start of treatment (second dose) and 6 weeks after the start of treatment. Whole exome sequencing and RNA sequencing of pretreatment tumors were performed alongside TCR sequencing in the same patients. The study was an exploratory multi-omic analysis of somatic, immune and clinical correlates of response to PD-L1 blockade with atezolizumab in urothelial cancer. Blood samples gave median yields of approximately 130,000 T cells and some 80,000 unique TCRs, along with a median clonality of 0.080. About 90% of the roughly 29 patients were identified as males with urothelial cancer of bladder origin, and a prior smoking history was reported by 18 of 29 patients. Some 30 patients had pretreatment blood TCR-seq, about 24 had at least one posttreatment blood collection, and about 24 had tumor TCR-seq. Durable clinical benefit was defined as a progression-free survival longer than 6 months, and TCR features were additionally tested against progression-free survival and overall survival. Patients had an ECOG performance status of 0 or 1 and had received between 0 and 3 prior chemotherapy regimens.

Study-wide conclusions, independent of this receptor: A pretreatment peripheral blood TCR clonality below the median was linked to improved progression-free and overall survival. Because of the small sample size (n = 29) and the many exploratory analyses performed, the results are intended to be regarded as hypothesis-generating. At 3 weeks after the start of treatment, tumor-associated TCR clones in peripheral blood had expanded more in patients with durable benefit (n of about 22, p = 0.022).

To estimate absolute template abundance from read counts, synthetic TCR analog templates were spiked into each PCR. The immunoSEQ assay used bias-controlled V and J gene primers to amplify TCRbeta CDR3 regions from genomic DNA. Sequencing of rearranged TCRbeta segments was performed at approximately 20X coverage. The study's own analysis went as follows. Clustering was used to correct sequencing errors, and CDR3s were annotated against IMGT so that V, D and J genes could be assigned. Downstream analyses used only productive TCRbeta rearrangements, leaving out any out-of-frame or stop-codon sequences. Clonality was calculated as one minus the Shannon entropy normalized by the log of the number of unique productive sequences. Clones differing between time points or between blood and tumor were identified using Fisher's exact test with Benjamini-Hochberg correction, with an adjusted p below 0.01 applied as the threshold. This is the immuneACCESS table as TCRdb keeps it, with only in-frame sequences that have V and J called. A part of the clones is gone; compared with another copy, unresolved V genes explain less than half, and the rest is unexplained. D and trimming were read from the DNA, whereas the V and J calls and clone size are those reported in that table. Here the sample has just under 40,000 clones; roughly 92% occur a single time. Approximately 10% of the sample is held by the ten biggest clonotypes.

Comments on this clone: Its antigen is currently not known. No clone much larger than this one lies a single base away; base qualities are absent.

Its CDR3 holds 17 amino acids, cysteine through phenylalanine. Only CDR3 DNA is held: 51 bases, read in frame from base 1. Trimming takes 0 bases from V and 4 bases from J, and the germline ends sit 18 bases apart. The CDR1 and CDR2 encoded by the germline V gene are LGHNA and YSLEER. Explained via the paper, the time point label denotes: pretreatment peripheral blood. The cohort included under 35 patients with locally advanced or metastatic urothelial carcinoma who were treated at Memorial Sloan Kettering on a trial protocol. Peripheral blood mononuclear cells were collected pretreatment and during treatment, with between 1 and 8 total time points per patient. The Qiagen DNeasy Blood extraction kit was used to purify genomic DNA from total PBMCs and from tumor samples. PBMCs were collected pretreatment and during treatment, and were isolated and stored as previously described.

Here the chain combines TRBV4-3 and TRBJ2-5; perhaps TRBD2 is the D gene, with 6 bases matching. The sequence was obtained from a woman in her sixties with urothelial cancer. The specimen was PBMCs, collected around atezolizumab (anti-PD-L1) treatment. The CDR3 region reads CASSQEGEGGRAETQYF. The sequenced DNA: TGCGCCAGCAGCCAAGAGGGGGAAGGAGGGAGAGCAGAGACCCAGTACTTC.